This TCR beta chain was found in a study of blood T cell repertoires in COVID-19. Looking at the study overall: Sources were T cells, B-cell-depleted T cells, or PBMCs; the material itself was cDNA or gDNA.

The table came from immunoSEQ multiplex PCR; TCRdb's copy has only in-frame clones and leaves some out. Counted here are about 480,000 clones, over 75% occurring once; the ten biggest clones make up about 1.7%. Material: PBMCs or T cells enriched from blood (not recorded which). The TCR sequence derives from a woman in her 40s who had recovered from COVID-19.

CDR3 coding DNA: TGTGCCAGCAGTGAAAGCGGGAGGCCCCGTTACAATGAGCAGTTCTTC. Its translation: CASSESGRPRYNEQFF. This chain connects TRBV2 to TRBJ2-1, with 9 bases lining up with TRBD2. The germline gives CDR1 SNHLY, CDR2 FYNNEI. J gave up 4 bases and V 2 bases, and 6 bases lay outside the gene matches. The CDR3 runs to 16 residues.